The sequence of this T cell receptor (beta chain) was determined in a study of blood T cell repertoires in COVID-19. Study in general: Sites across the United States, Italy and Spain contributed samples from acute and convalescent COVID-19. T cells, B-cell-depleted T cells, or PBMCs provided the cDNA or gDNA that served as material.

The germline V gene encodes CDR1 MNHEY and CDR2 SVGAGI. This CDR3 is 16 amino acids long. V was pared by 3 bases and J by 7 bases, with 21 bases between. How the authors handled the data: Nucleated cell counts were estimated from reference gene primer amplification. Clones were read by immunoSEQ multiplex PCR, and TCRdb kept only the in-frame ones, dropping some. That table supplies the V and J calls and clone size; D and trimming were determined from the DNA. The sample carries under 200,000 clones, approximately 86% recorded once. This clonotype was obtained from a woman older than 75 in a cohort sampled during active or convalescent COVID-19. The specimen sequenced was peripheral blood. The rearrangement links TRBV6-5 to TRBJ1-2; D might be TRBD1 (6 bases). DNA of the CDR3: TGTGCCAGCAGTTATCTCAACAGGGTGGAGAAGGGTGGCTACACCTTC. Amino acid sequence: CASSYLNRVEKGGYTF.